These 25 T cell receptor beta chains were all obtained from the same sample, sequenced in a study of cytomegalovirus exposure and HLA in healthy donors. Primers for the PCR totalled 60 Vbeta and 13 Jbeta. Clones were sequenced by immunoSEQ multiplex PCR, and TCRdb holds only the in-frame ones, with some missing. The sample has some 200,000 clones; 65% to 90% are singletons. Sequencing was carried out using PBMCs. Source of these receptors: a girl under 18 in good health and CMV-seronegative.

The chain carries TRBV19 and TRBJ1-5; 9 bases map to TRBD1. The germline V gene encodes CDR1 LNHDA and CDR2 SQIVND (reference sequence). The junction had 10 bases not matched to a gene; V was cut back by 7 bases and J by 3 bases. The CDR3 runs 16 residues. The CDR3 loop is CASTQRDRDFNQPQHF. CDR3 bases: TGTGCCAGTACGCAACGGGACAGGGATTTCAATCAGCCCCAGCATTTT.

V usage is TRBV5-6 and J usage is TRBJ2-7; 7 bases are shared with TRBD1. The V and J ends lost 0 bases and 4 bases, in that order; junction bases with no gene match: 7. Germline V gene sequence: CDR1 SGHDT, CDR2 YYEEEE. CDR3 length: 15 residues. The DNA for the CDR3 is TGTGCCAGCAGCTTGGCCGTAGGGGGCTGGTACGAGCAGTACTTC. Translation gives CASSLAVGGWYEQYF.

V usage is TRBV6-5 and J usage is TRBJ1-6; TRBD1 matches at 8 bases. CDR1 is MNHEY and CDR2 is SVGAGI in the germline V gene. This CDR3 has 15 residues. Trimming cost V 6 bases and J 2 bases; bases outside gene matches: 3. CDR3 in DNA: TGTGCCAGCAGCGACAGGGGAACCTATAATTCACCCCTCCACTTT. Protein product: CASSDRGTYNSPLHF.

The rearrangement joins TRBV5-1 to TRBJ1-1; D unresolved. Germline CDR1 SGHRS, CDR2 YFSETQ. This CDR3 comprises 12 residues. V lost 5 bases to trimming and J lost 6 bases, with 11 bases between them. The CDR3, as DNA: TGCGCCAGCAGAGCGTCGGGTCCTGAAGCTTTCTTT. Translating gives CASRASGPEAFF. Using reference TRBV5-1 and TRBJ1-1 for the parts outside the CDR3, the full variable domain is KAGVTQTPRYLIKTRGQQVTLSCSPISGHRSVSWYQQTPGQGLQFLFEYFSETQRNKGNFPGRFSGRQFSNSRSEMNVSTLELGDSALYLCASRASGPEAFFGQGTRLTVV.

The chain links TRBV7-8 to TRBJ1-5, with a tentative D call TRBD1 (6 bases). The length of the CDR3 is 13 residues. The germline gives CDR1 SGHVS, CDR2 FQNEAQ. The V and J ends lost 7 bases and 4 bases respectively, with 11 bases between them. The CDR3 protein is CASTGQRNQPQHF. The CDR3, as DNA: TGTGCCAGCACCGGACAGCGAAATCAGCCCCAGCATTTT.

V is TRBV7-2 and J is TRBJ2-1, with 15 bases that match TRBD2. V trimming: 6 bases; J trimming: 14 bases; junction bases outside the gene matches: 17. The germline gives CDR1 SGHTA, CDR2 FQGNSA. The CDR3 extends over 17 amino acids. In nucleotides, the CDR3 is TGTGCCAGCAGATCTCTTTTGGGACTAGCGGGGGGAGTGGTTGAGTTCTTC. Amino acid sequence: CASRSLLGLAGGVVEFF.

The V gene is TRBV9, the J gene TRBJ2-3, with TRBD1 as a possible D gene (5 bases). From germline, CDR1 is SGDLS and CDR2 YYNGEE. CDR3 size: 15 residues. Trimming pared 2 bases from V and 5 bases from J, leaving 15 bases between. CDR3 region: CASSVQGLYRDTQYF. CDR3 bases: TGTGCCAGCAGCGTCCAGGGCCTTTACAGAGATACGCAGTATTTT.

The chain has TRBV28 and TRBJ2-7; no reliable D call. V lost 5 bases, J lost 5 bases, and 19 bases lay in between. Germline CDR1 is MDHEN and CDR2 is SYDVKM. CDR3 length: 15 amino acids. CDR3: CASSRKEVVVHEQYF. Written as DNA, the CDR3 is TGTGCCAGCAGTCGGAAAGAGGTGGTGGTGCACGAGCAGTACTTC.

The gene calls are TRBV13 and TRBJ2-3; 12 bases fit TRBD1. Germline assignment: CDR1 PRHDT and CDR2 FYEKMQ (reference sequence). This CDR3 spans 16 amino acids. Germline trimming cut 3 bases from V and 9 bases from J; bases unmatched to any gene: 10. CDR3 coding DNA: TGTGCCAGCAGCTTCGGTCGGGACAGGGGGCAGCGAACGCAGTATTTT. Translating it yields CASSFGRDRGQRTQYF.

J is TRBJ2-1 and V is TRBV13; D perhaps matches TRBD1 (6 bases). Per the germline V gene, CDR1 is PRHDT and CDR2 is FYEKMQ (reference sequence). This CDR3 comprises 16 residues. The germline V and J ends were trimmed by 5 bases and 0 bases, with 14 bases remaining between them. In DNA, the CDR3 is TGTGCCAGCAGCCCGGCCTACAGGGACTCCTACAATGAGCAGTTCTTC. It translates to CASSPAYRDSYNEQFF.

This sequence joins TRBV10-3 and TRBJ2-2; tentatively, D is TRBD2 (6 bases). The CDR3 has 14 amino acids. From germline, CDR1 is ENHRY and CDR2 SYGVKD. The V and J ends lost 7 bases and 1 base respectively, with 10 bases between them. CDR3 nucleotide sequence: TGTGCCATCAATAGCGGTATGAACACCGGGGAGCTGTTTTTT. It yields the protein CAINSGMNTGELFF.

The CDR3, as DNA: TGTGCCAGCTCACCAGGGGACAGGGGGAGAACTAATGAAAAACTGTTTTTT. This sequence encodes CASSPGDRGRTNEKLFF. V is TRBV18 and J is TRBJ1-4; TRBD1 matches 11 bases. The CDR3 extends over 17 amino acids. Trimming removed 2 bases from V and 1 base from J; junction bases left unmatched: 3. CDR1 and CDR2 from the germline V gene are KGHSH and LQKENI.

The chain couples TRBV15 to TRBJ2-1; tentatively, D is TRBD2 (5 bases). From germline, CDR1 is LNHNV and CDR2 YYDKDF (reference sequence). The CDR3 has 15 amino acids. The germline V and J ends were trimmed by 0 bases and 6 bases, with 12 bases remaining between them. This CDR3 reads CATSRDRRTPNEQFF. The CDR3 coding sequence is TGTGCCACCAGCAGAGATCGAAGGACTCCCAATGAGCAGTTCTTC. Using reference TRBV15 and TRBJ2-1 for the parts outside the CDR3, the full variable domain is DAMVIQNPRYQVTQFGKPVTLSCSQTLNHNVMYWYQQKSSQAPKLLFHYYDKDFNNEADTPDNFQSRRPNTSFCFLDIRSPGLGDTAMYLCATSRDRRTPNEQFFGPGTRLTVL.

The V call is TRBV7-2, the J call TRBJ2-7; the D is unclear. This CDR3 is 15 amino acids long. Germline V gene data show CDR1 as SGHTA and CDR2 as FQGNSA. Between the trimmed V and J ends, which lost 8 bases and 2 bases, there was a span of 19 bases. The CDR3 protein is CASAESPQVTYEQYF. As DNA, the CDR3 is TGTGCCAGCGCTGAAAGTCCCCAGGTGACCTACGAGCAGTACTTC.

The V gene is TRBV5-4, the J gene TRBJ2-5; D might be TRBD2 (5 bases). CDR1 is SGHNT, CDR2 YYREEE, per germline (reference sequence). The ends were cut back, 0 bases at V and 4 bases at J, with 7 bases in the middle. The CDR3 spans 13 residues. This CDR3 is CASSLAGVETQYF. The CDR3 region has the DNA TGTGCCAGCAGCTTGGCCGGGGTAGAGACCCAGTACTTC.

This sequence joins TRBV28 and TRBJ1-5; no reliable D call. CDR1 MDHEN and CDR2 SYDVKM come from the germline V gene. CDR3 size: 13 residues. Trimming took 2 bases from V and 11 from J, leaving 13 bases between them. For the CDR3, the DNA is TGTGCCAGCAGTTTAGGGCACGGCCGAGCCCAGCATTTT. Translated: CASSLGHGRAQHF.

This chain uses TRBV28 with TRBJ1-2, with D possibly TRBD1 on 6 matching bases. Between the trimmed V and J ends, which lost 5 bases and 9 bases, there was a span of 16 bases. This CDR3 has 13 residues. Per the germline V gene, CDR1 is MDHEN and CDR2 is SYDVKM. The CDR3 region is CASSTPSGDRYTF. Written as DNA, the CDR3 is TGTGCCAGCAGTACTCCTTCAGGGGACCGCTACACCTTC.

The V and J genes are TRBV29-1 and TRBJ2-2; TRBD2 matches 12 bases. This CDR3 is 14 amino acids long. Per the germline V gene, CDR1 is SQVTM and CDR2 is ANQGSEA. With 5 bases clipped from V and 4 bases from J, the junction kept 2 bases outside the gene matches. CDR3 protein: CSVRLAGATGELFF. The CDR3, as DNA: TGCAGCGTTCGACTAGCGGGAGCCACCGGGGAGCTGTTTTTT.

The J gene is TRBJ1-4, the V gene TRBV18, with 10 bases identical to TRBD1. V was clipped by 3 bases and J by 8 bases; unmatched bases: 9. CDR3 size: 16 residues. Germline V gene sequence: CDR1 KGHSH, CDR2 LQKENI. CDR3 sequence reads: CASSPKGQGVEEKLFF. CDR3 nucleotides: TGTGCCAGCTCACCGAAAGGACAGGGGGTAGAAGAAAAACTGTTTTTT. Together with reference TRBV18 and TRBJ1-4, the CDR3 gives the full variable domain: NAGVMQNPRHLVRRRGQEARLRCSPMKGHSHVYWYRQLPEEGLKFMVYLQKENIIDESGMPKERFSAEFPKEGPSILRIQQVVRGDSAAYFCASSPKGQGVEEKLFFGSGTQLSVL.

The chain is built from TRBV19 and TRBJ2-7, with D maybe TRBD2 (5 bases). This CDR3 region has 14 residues. CDR1 and CDR2 from the germline V gene are LNHDA and SQIVND (reference sequence). V lost 8 bases to trimming and J lost 5 bases, with 19 bases between them. CDR3 sequence reads: CASSVGRALHEQYF. The CDR3 DNA follows: TGTGCCAGTTCGGTCGGGCGGGCCCTCCACGAGCAGTACTTC.

The DNA for the CDR3 is TGTGCCAGCAGCCAAGCACGGACTAGCGGGGGAAACCAAGAGACCCAGTACTTC. This gives the protein CASSQARTSGGNQETQYF. The rearrangement uses TRBV4-2 and TRBJ2-5, with 13 bases aligning to TRBD2. The CDR3 has 18 residues. The germline V gene has CDR1 LGHNA and CDR2 YNFKEQ. The V and J ends lost 1 base and 0 bases, in that order; junction bases with no gene match: 5.

This rearrangement joins TRBV4-1 to TRBJ2-1, with TRBD1 matching 7 bases. The germline V gene has CDR1 MGHRA and CDR2 YSYEKL. The CDR3 has 17 residues. The V and J ends lost 2 bases and 9 bases, in that order; junction bases with no gene match: 16. The CDR3 reads CASSQLLDRDGRGEQFF. For the CDR3, the DNA is TGCGCCAGCAGCCAACTCCTTGACAGGGATGGCAGGGGTGAGCAGTTCTTC.

V usage is TRBV18 and J usage is TRBJ1-6, with D possibly matching TRBD1 (5 bases). The CDR3 is 16 residues long. V shed 6 bases and J shed 8 bases, with 20 bases lying between them. In germline, CDR1 is KGHSH, CDR2 LQKENI. CDR3 protein: CASSPQWGDEDSPLHF. The DNA of the CDR3 is TGTGCCAGCTCGCCCCAATGGGGGGACGAGGATTCACCCCTCCACTTT.

Here the CDR3 reads CASSQDWDTGIGSLHF. The CDR3 nucleotides read TGCGCCAGCAGCCAAGATTGGGACACAGGGATAGGGTCCCTCCACTTT. The chain carries TRBV4-1 and TRBJ1-6; a weak D match, TRBD1 (6 bases). This CDR3 contains 16 residues. The V gene lost 0 bases and the J gene lost 14 bases, with 20 bases spanning the gap. Germline V gene lookup returns CDR1 MGHRA and CDR2 YSYEKL.

V usage is TRBV9 and J usage is TRBJ2-2; no clear D gene. The length of the CDR3 is 14 residues. V gave up 4 bases and J gave up 5 bases, with 12 bases separating them. Germline loops: CDR1 SGDLS, CDR2 YYNGEE. The CDR3 region has the DNA TGTGCCAGCAGCTCCCAAATCAGAACCGGGGAGCTGTTTTTT. Residues: CASSSQIRTGELFF. Drawing the rest from reference TRBV9 and TRBJ2-2, the complete variable domain is DSGVTQTPKHLITATGQRVTLRCSPRSGDLSVYWYQQSLDQGLQFLIQYYNGEERAKGNILERFSAQQFPDLHSELNLSSLELGDSALYFCASSSQIRTGELFFGEGSRLTVL.